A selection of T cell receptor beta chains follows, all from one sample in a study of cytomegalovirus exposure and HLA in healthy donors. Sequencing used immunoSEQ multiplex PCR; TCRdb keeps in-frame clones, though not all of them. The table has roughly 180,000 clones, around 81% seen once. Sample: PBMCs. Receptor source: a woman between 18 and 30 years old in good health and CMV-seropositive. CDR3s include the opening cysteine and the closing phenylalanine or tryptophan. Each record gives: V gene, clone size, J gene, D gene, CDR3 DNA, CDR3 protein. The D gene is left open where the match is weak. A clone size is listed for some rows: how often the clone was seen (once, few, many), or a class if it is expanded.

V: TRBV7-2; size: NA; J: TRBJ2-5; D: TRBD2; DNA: TGTGCCAGCAGCCTACGGACTAGTTGGCAAGAGACCCAGTACTTC; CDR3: CASSLRTSWQETQYF
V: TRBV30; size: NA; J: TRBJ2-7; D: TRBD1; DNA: TGTGCCTGGAGTTGGGGACAGGGGTCCTACGAGCAGTACTTC; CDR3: CAWSWGQGSYEQYF
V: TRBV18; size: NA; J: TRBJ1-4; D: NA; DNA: TGTGCCGGCTCACCGAGCCAGAGGCCTGAAAAACTGTTTTTT; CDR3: CAGSPSQRPEKLFF
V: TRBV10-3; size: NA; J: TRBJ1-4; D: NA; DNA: TGTGCCATCAGTGAATCTGGAGTTGGGGGCGGGACTAATGAAAAACTGTTTTTT; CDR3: CAISESGVGGGTNEKLFF
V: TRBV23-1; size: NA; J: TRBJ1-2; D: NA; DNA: TGCGCCGTCTCCTATGGCTACACCTTC; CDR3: CAVSYGYTF
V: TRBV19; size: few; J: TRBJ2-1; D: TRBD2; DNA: TGTGCCAGTAGTATAGTTTTTTCGACTAGCGGTAACAATGAGCAGTTCTTC; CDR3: CASSIVFSTSGNNEQFF
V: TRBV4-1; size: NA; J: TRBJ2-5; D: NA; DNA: TGCGCCAGCAGCCAAGATCGAGTACAAGAGACCCAGTACTTC; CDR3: CASSQDRVQETQYF
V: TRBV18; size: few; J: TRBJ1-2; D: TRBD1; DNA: TGTGCCAGCTCACTAGGGACAGGCTATGGCTACACCTTC; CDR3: CASSLGTGYGYTF
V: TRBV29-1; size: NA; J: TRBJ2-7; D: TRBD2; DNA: TGCAGCGTTGACCGAACTAGCGGGACCTACGAGCAGTACTTC; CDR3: CSVDRTSGTYEQYF
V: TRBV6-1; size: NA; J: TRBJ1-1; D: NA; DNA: TGTGCCAGCAGTGTACAGGGACGCACTGAAGCTTTCTTT; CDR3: CASSVQGRTEAFF
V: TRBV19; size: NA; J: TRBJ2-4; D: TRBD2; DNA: TGTGCCAGTAGTGCTAGCGGGGGGGCCTACATTCAGTACTTC; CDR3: CASSASGGAYIQYF
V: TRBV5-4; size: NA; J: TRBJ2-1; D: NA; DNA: TGTGCCAGCAGCTTGGGGTCCTGGGGGGGCATGAATGAGCAGTTCTTC; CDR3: CASSLGSWGGMNEQFF
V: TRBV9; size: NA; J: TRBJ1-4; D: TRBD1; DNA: TGTGCCAGCGCTCGGACAGGGGCCGGTGAAAAACTGTTTTTT; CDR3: CASARTGAGEKLFF
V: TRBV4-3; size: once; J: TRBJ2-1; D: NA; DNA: TGCGCCAGCAGCCAAGATAGAAGCGATTACAATGAGCAGTTCTTC; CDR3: CASSQDRSDYNEQFF
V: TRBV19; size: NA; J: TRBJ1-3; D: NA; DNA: TGTGCCAGTAGTAGAGGGTCACCGGTCCCTCCTGGAAACACCATATATTTT; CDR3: CASSRGSPVPPGNTIYF
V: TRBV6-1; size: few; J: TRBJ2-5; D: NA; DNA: TGTGCCAGCAGTAGCGGGCGGGACCCGTTGACCCAGTACTTC; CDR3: CASSSGRDPLTQYF
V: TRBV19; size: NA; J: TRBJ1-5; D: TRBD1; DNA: TGTGCCAGTAGTATACGCTCCCTGGGCCAGGGGGATCAGCCCCAGCATTTT; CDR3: CASSIRSLGQGDQPQHF
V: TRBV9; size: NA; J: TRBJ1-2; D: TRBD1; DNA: TGTGCCAGCAGCCCTCGGACAGGGGTGGGCTATGGCTACACCTTC; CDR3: CASSPRTGVGYGYTF
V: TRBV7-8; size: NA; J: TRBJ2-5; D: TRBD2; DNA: TGTGCCAGCAGCTTAGTAGGGGCGGGGGGGGCACCCCAGTACTTC; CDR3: CASSLVGAGGAPQYF
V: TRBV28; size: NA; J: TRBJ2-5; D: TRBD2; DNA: TGTGCCAGCAGTTTAACTAGCGGGGGTCAAGAGACCCAGTACTTC; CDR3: CASSLTSGGQETQYF
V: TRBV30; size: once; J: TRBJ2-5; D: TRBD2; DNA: TGTGCCTGGAGTCCGACTAGCGGGGGGGAGACCCAGTACTTC; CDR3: CAWSPTSGGETQYF
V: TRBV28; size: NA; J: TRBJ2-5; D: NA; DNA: TGTGCCAGCAGAAGCACAGGGAGCGCAGAGACCCAGTACTTC; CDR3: CASRSTGSAETQYF
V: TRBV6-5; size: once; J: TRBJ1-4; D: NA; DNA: TGTGCCAGCAGTTATACAGCAGCTAATGAAAAACTGTTTTTT; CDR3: CASSYTAANEKLFF
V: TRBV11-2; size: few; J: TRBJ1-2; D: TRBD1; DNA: TGTGCCAGCAGCTTAGATCCTTGGACAGGGGATGGCTACACCTTC; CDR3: CASSLDPWTGDGYTF
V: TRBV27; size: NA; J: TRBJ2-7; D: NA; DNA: TGTGCCAGCAGTTCCCCCGGGACTTCGGACGAGCAGTACTTC; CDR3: CASSSPGTSDEQYF